The rows below give T cell receptor beta chains drawn from one sample of a study of high-grade serous ovarian cancer treatment subgroups. Profiled with immunoSEQ multiplex PCR; TCRdb holds only in-frame clones, not every one. In the table there are under 10,000 clones, about 69% of which are singletons. Material for sequencing was tumor tissue. Every receptor here comes from a human donor with high-grade serous ovarian cancer. CDR3s include the opening cysteine and the closing phenylalanine or tryptophan. The D gene is left open where the match is weak. Clone size is shown for a subset of rows, as once, few, many or a class of expanded clone.

D gene,clone size,J gene,V gene,CDR3 protein,CDR3 DNA
TRBD2,NA,TRBJ2-7,TRBV7-2,CASTTGLAGNYEQYF,TGTGCCAGCACCACCGGACTAGCGGGAAACTACGAGCAGTACTTC
TRBD1,few,TRBJ1-2,TRBV4-2,CASSQVQQGMGGYTF,TGTGCCAGCAGCCAAGTCCAACAGGGGATGGGTGGCTACACCTTC
TRBD1,NA,TRBJ2-7,TRBV5-1,CASSSWTGTSEQYF,TGCGCCAGCAGCTCTTGGACAGGAACGAGCGAGCAGTACTTC
NA,NA,TRBJ2-7,TRBV29-1,CSVEGGIVGEQYF,TGCAGCGTTGAGGGGGGTATTGTGGGCGAGCAGTACTTC
TRBD2,NA,TRBJ2-7,TRBV4-3,CASSQESAGVGEQYF,TGCGCCAGCAGCCAAGAATCTGCGGGAGTGGGCGAGCAGTACTTC
NA,NA,TRBJ2-7,TRBV11-3,CASSWAGSSYEQYF,TGTGCCAGCAGCTGGGCAGGGTCCTCCTACGAGCAGTACTTC
TRBD1,NA,TRBJ1-4,TRBV2,CASSGTGMGDEKLFF,TGTGCCAGCAGTGGGACAGGGATGGGGGATGAAAAACTGTTTTTT
NA,NA,TRBJ1-1,TRBV21-1,CASSKAKSRRNTEAFF,TGTGCCAGCAGCAAAGCCAAAAGCAGGCGGAACACTGAAGCTTTCTTT
NA,NA,TRBJ1-5,TRBV4-3,CASSQDYTGNQPQHF,TGCGCCAGCAGCCAAGATTATACGGGCAATCAGCCCCAGCATTTT
NA,NA,TRBJ1-5,TRBV18,CASSRRTESSNQPQHF,TGTGCCAGCTCACGTCGGACGGAATCTAGCAATCAGCCCCAGCATTTT
NA,NA,TRBJ2-6,TRBV11-2,CASSFQGVPSGANVLTF,TGTGCCAGCAGCTTCCAGGGAGTCCCCTCTGGGGCCAACGTCCTGACTTTC
TRBD2,NA,TRBJ2-7,TRBV29-1,CSVEGVSGTSSYEQYF,TGCAGCGTTGAAGGGGTTAGCGGGACCAGCTCCTACGAGCAGTACTTC
NA,NA,TRBJ1-1,TRBV30,CAWSVGTNTEAFF,TGTGCCTGGAGTGTGGGGACGAACACTGAAGCTTTCTTT
NA,once,TRBJ1-1,TRBV7-3,CASSYGAVNTEAFF,TGTGCCAGCAGCTACGGGGCGGTCAACACTGAAGCTTTCTTT